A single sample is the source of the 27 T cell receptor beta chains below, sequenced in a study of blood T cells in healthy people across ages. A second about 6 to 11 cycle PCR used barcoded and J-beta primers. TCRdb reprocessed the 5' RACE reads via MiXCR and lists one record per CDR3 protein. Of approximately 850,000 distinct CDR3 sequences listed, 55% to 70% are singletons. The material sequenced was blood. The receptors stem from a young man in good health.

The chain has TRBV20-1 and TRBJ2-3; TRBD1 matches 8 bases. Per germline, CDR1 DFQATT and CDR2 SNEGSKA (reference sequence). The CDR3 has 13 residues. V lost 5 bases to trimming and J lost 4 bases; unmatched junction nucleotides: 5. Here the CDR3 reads CSAVGQGSDTQYF. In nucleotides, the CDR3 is TGCAGTGCTGTTGGACAGGGATCAGATACGCAGTATTTT.

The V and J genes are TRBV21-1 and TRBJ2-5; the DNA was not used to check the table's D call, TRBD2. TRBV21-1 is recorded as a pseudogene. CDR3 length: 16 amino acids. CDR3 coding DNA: TGTGCCAGCAGCCCGTGGTGGGCGGGAGATGGAGAGACCCAGTACTTC. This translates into CASSPWWAGDGETQYF.

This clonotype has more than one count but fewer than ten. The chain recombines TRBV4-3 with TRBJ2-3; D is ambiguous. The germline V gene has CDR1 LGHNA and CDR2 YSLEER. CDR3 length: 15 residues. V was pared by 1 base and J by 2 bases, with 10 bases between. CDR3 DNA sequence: TGCGCCAGCAGCCAAGCTAGAAAGAACACAGATACGCAGTATTTT. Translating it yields CASSQARKNTDTQYF.

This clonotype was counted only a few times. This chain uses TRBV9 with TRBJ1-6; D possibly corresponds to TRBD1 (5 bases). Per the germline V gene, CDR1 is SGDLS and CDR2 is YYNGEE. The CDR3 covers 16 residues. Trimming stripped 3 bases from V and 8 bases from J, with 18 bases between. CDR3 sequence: CASSARSEFRDSPLHF. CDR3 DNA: TGTGCCAGCAGCGCCCGTAGTGAGTTCAGGGATTCACCCCTCCACTTT.

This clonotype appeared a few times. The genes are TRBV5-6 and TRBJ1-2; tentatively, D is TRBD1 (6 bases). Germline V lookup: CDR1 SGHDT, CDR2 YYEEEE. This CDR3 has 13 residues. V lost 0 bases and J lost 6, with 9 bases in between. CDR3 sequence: CASSLDQGHGYTF. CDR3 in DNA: TGTGCCAGCAGCTTGGATCAGGGGCATGGCTACACCTTC.

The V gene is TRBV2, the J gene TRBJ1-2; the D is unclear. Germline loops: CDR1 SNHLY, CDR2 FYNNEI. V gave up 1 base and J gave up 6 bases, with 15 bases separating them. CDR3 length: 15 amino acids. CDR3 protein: CASSEGYSGADGYTF. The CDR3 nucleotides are TGTGCCAGCAGTGAAGGTTACAGCGGAGCCGATGGCTACACCTTC.

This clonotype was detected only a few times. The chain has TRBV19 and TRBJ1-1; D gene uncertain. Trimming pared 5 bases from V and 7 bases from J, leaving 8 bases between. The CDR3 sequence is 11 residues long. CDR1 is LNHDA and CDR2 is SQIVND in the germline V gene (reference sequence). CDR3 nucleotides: TGTGCCAGTAGTGGATGGGGTGAAGCTTTCTTT. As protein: CASSGWGEAFF.

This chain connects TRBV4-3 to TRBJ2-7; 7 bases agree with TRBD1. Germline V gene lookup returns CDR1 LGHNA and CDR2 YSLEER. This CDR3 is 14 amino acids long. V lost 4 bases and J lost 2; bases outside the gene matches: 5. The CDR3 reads CASSPHRGPYEQYF. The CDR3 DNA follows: TGCGCCAGCAGCCCCCACAGGGGTCCCTACGAGCAGTACTTC.

CDR3 nucleotides: TGTGCCAGCAGCTTAGTTTCTGCGACTAGGGGACCCAACGTCCTGACTTTC. This encodes CASSLVSATRGPNVLTF. J is TRBJ2-6 and V is TRBV7-8, with D perhaps matching TRBD2 (6 bases). CDR1 and CDR2 (germline): SGHVS, FQNEAQ. The CDR3 loop spans 17 amino acids. Between the trimmed V and J ends, which lost 1 base and 8 bases, there was a span of 18 bases.

The CDR3 DNA reads TGTGCCAGCAGATGGGACAGGGGGTACGTGAACACTGAAGCTTTCTTT. Protein product: CASRWDRGYVNTEAFF. The rearrangement joins TRBV12-3 or TRBV12-4 to TRBJ1-1; 11 positions agree with TRBD1. V shed 6 bases and J 0 bases; nucleotides not matched to a gene: 6. This CDR3 is built from 16 residues.

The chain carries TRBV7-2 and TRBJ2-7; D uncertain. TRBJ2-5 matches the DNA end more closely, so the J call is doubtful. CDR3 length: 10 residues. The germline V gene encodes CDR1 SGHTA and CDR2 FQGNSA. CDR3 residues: CAAISETQYF. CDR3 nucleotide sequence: TGTGCCGCTATCTCGGAGACCCAGTACTTC.

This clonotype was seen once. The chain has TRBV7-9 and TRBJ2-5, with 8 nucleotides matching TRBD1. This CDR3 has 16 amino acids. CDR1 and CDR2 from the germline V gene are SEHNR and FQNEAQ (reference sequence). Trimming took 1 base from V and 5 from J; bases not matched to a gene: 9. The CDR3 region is CASSLVLTGERETQYF. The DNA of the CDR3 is TGTGCCAGCAGCTTAGTTCTGACAGGGGAGCGGGAGACCCAGTACTTC.

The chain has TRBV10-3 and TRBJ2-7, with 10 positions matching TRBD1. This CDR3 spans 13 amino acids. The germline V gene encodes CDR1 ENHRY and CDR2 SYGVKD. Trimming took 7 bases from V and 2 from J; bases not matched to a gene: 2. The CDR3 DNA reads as TGTGCCATCAAAGGGACAGGGGCCTACGAGCAGTACTTC. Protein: CAIKGTGAYEQYF.

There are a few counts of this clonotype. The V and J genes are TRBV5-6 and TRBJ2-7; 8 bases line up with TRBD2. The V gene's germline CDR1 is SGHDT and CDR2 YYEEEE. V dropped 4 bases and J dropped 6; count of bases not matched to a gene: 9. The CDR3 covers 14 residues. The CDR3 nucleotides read TGTGCCAGCAGCGATCAGGGACTAGTTAGCGAGCAGTACTTC. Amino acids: CASSDQGLVSEQYF.

This chain's CDR3 is CATLAGEIDEQFF. The CDR3 nucleotides are TGTGCCACGCTAGCGGGGGAGATCGATGAGCAGTTCTTC. This rearrangement joins TRBV6-1 to TRBJ2-1; TRBD2 aligns across 10 bases. The CDR3 runs 13 residues. CDR1 MNHNS and CDR2 SASEGT come from the germline V gene. Unmatched junction bases numbered 8, after V lost 10 bases and J lost 8 bases.

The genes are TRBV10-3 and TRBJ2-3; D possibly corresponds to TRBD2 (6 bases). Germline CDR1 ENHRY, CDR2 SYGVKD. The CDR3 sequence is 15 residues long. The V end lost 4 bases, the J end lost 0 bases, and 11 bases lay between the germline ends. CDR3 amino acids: CAISAEGQSTDTQYF. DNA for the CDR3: TGTGCCATCAGTGCGGAGGGGCAAAGCACAGATACGCAGTATTTT.

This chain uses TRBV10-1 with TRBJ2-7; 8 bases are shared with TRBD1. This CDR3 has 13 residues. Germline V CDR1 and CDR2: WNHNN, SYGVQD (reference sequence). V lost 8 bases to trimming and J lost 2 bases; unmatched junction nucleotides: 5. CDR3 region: CASAGQAPYEQYF. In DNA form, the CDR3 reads TGCGCCAGCGCGGGACAGGCGCCCTACGAGCAGTACTTC.

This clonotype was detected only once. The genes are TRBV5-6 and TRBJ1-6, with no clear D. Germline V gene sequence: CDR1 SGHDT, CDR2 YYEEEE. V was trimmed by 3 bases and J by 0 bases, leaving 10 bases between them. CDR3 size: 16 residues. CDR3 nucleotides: TGTGCCAGCAGCTATTCAGCGAGCTCCTATAATTCACCCCTCCACTTT. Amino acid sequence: CASSYSASSYNSPLHF.

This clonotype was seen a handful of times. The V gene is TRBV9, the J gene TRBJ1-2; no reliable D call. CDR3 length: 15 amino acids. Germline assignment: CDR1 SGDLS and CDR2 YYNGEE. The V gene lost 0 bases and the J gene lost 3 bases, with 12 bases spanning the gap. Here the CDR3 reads CASSVVVDGDYGYTF. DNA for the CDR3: TGTGCCAGCAGCGTAGTCGTGGACGGGGACTATGGCTACACCTTC.

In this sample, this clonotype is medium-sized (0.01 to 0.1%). The CDR3 DNA reads TGTGCCAGCGCCGTCGCGGGCAAAGAGACCCAGTACTTC. It codes for CASAVAGKETQYF. V and J are TRBV7-2 and TRBJ2-5; possible D gene TRBD2, 5 bases. Germline CDR1 and CDR2: SGHTA and FQGNSA. V was shortened by 8 bases and J by 3 bases, with 13 bases between the two germline ends. The CDR3 loop spans 13 amino acids.

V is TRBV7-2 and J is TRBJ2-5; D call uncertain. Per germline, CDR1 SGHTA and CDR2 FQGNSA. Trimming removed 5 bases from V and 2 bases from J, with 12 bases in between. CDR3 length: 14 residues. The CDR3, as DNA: TGTGCCAGCAGCAGTAAGCGCGGACAAGAGACCCAGTACTTC. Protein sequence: CASSSKRGQETQYF.

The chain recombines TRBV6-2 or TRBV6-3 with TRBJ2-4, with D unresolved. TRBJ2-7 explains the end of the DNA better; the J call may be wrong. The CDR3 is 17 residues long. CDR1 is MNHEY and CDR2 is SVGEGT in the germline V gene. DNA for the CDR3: TGTGCCAGCAGTTACTCCCCTGGTGGAGTCTATACCTACGAGCAGTACTTC. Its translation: CASSYSPGGVYTYEQYF.

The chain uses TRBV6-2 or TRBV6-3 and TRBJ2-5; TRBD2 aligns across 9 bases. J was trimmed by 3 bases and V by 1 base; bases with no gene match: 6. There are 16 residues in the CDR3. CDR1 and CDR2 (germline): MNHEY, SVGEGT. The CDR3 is CASSYFGGGAEETQYF. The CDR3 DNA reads TGTGCCAGCAGTTACTTCGGCGGGGGGGCCGAAGAGACCCAGTACTTC.

The CDR3 DNA follows: TGTGCCAGCAGCGAGACCCCGGATACGCAGTATTTT. Translated: CASSETPDTQYF. The chain couples TRBV7-9 to TRBJ2-3; D unresolved. V was trimmed by 5 bases and J by 6 bases, leaving 9 bases between them. Germline assignment: CDR1 SEHNR and CDR2 FQNEAQ (reference sequence). This CDR3 has 12 residues.

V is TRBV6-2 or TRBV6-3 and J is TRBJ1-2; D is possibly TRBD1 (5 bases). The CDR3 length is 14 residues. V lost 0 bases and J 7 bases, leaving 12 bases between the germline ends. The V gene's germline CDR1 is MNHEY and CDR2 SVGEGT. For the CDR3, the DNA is TGTGCCAGCAGTTACTCCGGGGGAATACTTGGCTACACCTTC. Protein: CASSYSGGILGYTF.

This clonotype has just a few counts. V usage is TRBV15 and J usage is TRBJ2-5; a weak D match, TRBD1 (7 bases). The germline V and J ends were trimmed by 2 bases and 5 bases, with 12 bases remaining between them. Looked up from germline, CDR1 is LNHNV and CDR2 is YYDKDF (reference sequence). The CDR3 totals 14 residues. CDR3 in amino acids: CATSRLQGRETQYF. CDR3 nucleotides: TGTGCCACCAGCAGACTACAGGGGAGGGAGACCCAGTACTTC.

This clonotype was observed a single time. The CDR3 sequence: CASSGDSSNEQFF. DNA of the CDR3: TGTGCCAGCAGCGGCGACAGTTCCAATGAGCAGTTCTTC. This sequence joins TRBV5-5 and TRBJ2-1; D is possibly TRBD1 (5 bases). CDR3 length equals 13 residues. CDR1 and CDR2 from the germline V gene are SGHKS and YYEKEE (reference sequence). The V end was cut by 4 bases, the J end by 6 bases, with 11 bases between.